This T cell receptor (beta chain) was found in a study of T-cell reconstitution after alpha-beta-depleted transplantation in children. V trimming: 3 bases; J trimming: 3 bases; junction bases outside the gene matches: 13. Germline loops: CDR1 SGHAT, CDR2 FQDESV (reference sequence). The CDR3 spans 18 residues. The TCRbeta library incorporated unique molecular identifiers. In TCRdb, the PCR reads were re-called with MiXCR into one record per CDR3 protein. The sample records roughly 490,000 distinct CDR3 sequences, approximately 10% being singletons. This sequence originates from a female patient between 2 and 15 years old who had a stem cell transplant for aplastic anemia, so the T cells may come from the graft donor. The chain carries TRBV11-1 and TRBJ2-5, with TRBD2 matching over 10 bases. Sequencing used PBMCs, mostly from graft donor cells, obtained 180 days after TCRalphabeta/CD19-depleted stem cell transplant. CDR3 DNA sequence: TGTGCCAGCAGCTTTGATGTAGCGGGAGGCCCGGGAAAAGAGACCCAGTACTTC. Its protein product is CASSFDVAGGPGKETQYF.